This is a list of T cell receptor beta chains from one sample in a study of regulatory T cells in long-lasting Graves disease. Via MiXCR, TCRdb re-called the multiplex PCR reads, giving one row per CDR3 protein. The table lists approximately 400,000 distinct CDR3 sequences, more than 12% of them singletons. These data also featured in a second study, about T cells in Graves' hyperthyroidism and ophthalmopathy.

The sequencing used peripheral blood mononuclear cells (PBMCs), collected at new diagnosis, from a patient treated with antithyroid drugs. The receptors originated from a young woman with Graves disease. Both conserved end residues are part of each CDR3. The D gene is left open where the match is weak. Expanded clones are given a class, and other clones once, few, many or no size at all.

clone size: many; V gene: TRBV18; CDR3 length: 14; J gene: TRBJ2-7; D gene: .; CDR3 protein: CASSPVGGSYEQYF; CDR3 DNA: TGCGCCAGCAGTCCCGTAGGAGGTTCCTACGAGCAGTACTTC
clone size: many; V gene: TRBV12-3/TRBV12-4; CDR3 length: 17; J gene: TRBJ1-1; D gene: TRBD1; CDR3 protein: CASSHQGGVFLYTEAFF; CDR3 DNA: TGTGCCAGCAGCCACCAGGGGGGGGTTTTTTTGTACACTGAAGCTTTCTTT
clone size: .; V gene: TRBV3-1; CDR3 length: 14; J gene: TRBJ1-3; D gene: .; CDR3 protein: CASTPRGTGNTIYF; CDR3 DNA: TGTGCCAGCACCCCGCGGGGTACTGGAAACACCATATATTTT
clone size: many; V gene: TRBV20-1; CDR3 length: 14; J gene: TRBJ2-3; D gene: TRBD1; CDR3 protein: CSARARGPTDTQYF; CDR3 DNA: TGCAGTGCTAGAGCCAGGGGGCCCACAGATACGCAGTATTTT
clone size: .; V gene: TRBV5-1; CDR3 length: 18; J gene: TRBJ2-6; D gene: TRBD1; CDR3 protein: CASSWGTGSVSGANVLTF; CDR3 DNA: TGCGCCAGCAGCTGGGGGACAGGGTCCGTCTCTGGGGCCAACGTCCTGACTTTC
clone size: many; V gene: TRBV24-1; CDR3 length: 17; J gene: TRBJ2-3; D gene: TRBD2; CDR3 protein: CATSDSHLAGGTDTQYF; CDR3 DNA: TGTGCCACCAGTGATTCCCATCTGGCGGGAGGCACAGATACGCAGTATTTT
clone size: many; V gene: TRBV12-3/TRBV12-4; CDR3 length: 15; J gene: TRBJ2-3; D gene: TRBD2; CDR3 protein: CASSFPTSGTDTQYF; CDR3 DNA: TGTGCCAGCAGTTTCCCGACTAGCGGCACAGATACGCAGTATTTT
clone size: few; V gene: TRBV19; CDR3 length: 15; J gene: TRBJ2-7; D gene: TRBD2; CDR3 protein: CASSSSAAGANEQYF; CDR3 DNA: TGTGCCAGTAGTAGCTCCGCCGCGGGAGCTAACGAGCAGTACTTC
clone size: once; V gene: TRBV20-1; CDR3 length: 15; J gene: TRBJ2-1; D gene: TRBD2; CDR3 protein: CSARQTGLAGAEQFF; CDR3 DNA: TGCAGTGCTAGACAGACCGGACTAGCGGGAGCTGAGCAGTTCTTC
clone size: many; V gene: TRBV7-8; CDR3 length: 15; J gene: TRBJ1-5; D gene: .; CDR3 protein: CASSLADRGNQPQHF; CDR3 DNA: TGTGCCAGCAGCTTAGCGGACAGAGGCAATCAGCCCCAGCATTTT
clone size: .; V gene: TRBV15; CDR3 length: 16; J gene: TRBJ2-3; D gene: TRBD2; CDR3 protein: CATSRGGGGFTDTQYF; CDR3 DNA: TGTGCCACCAGCAGAGGAGGCGGGGGGTTCACAGATACGCAGTATTTT
clone size: many; V gene: TRBV27; CDR3 length: 14; J gene: TRBJ2-7; D gene: .; CDR3 protein: CASSLSVPYYEQYF; CDR3 DNA: TGTGCCAGCAGTTTATCGGTACCCTACTACGAGCAGTACTTC
clone size: .; V gene: TRBV5-1; CDR3 length: 14; J gene: TRBJ2-7; D gene: .; CDR3 protein: CASSLQGKTYEQYF; CDR3 DNA: TGCGCCAGCAGCTTACAGGGCAAAACCTACGAGCAGTACTTC
clone size: .; V gene: TRBV14; CDR3 length: 15; J gene: TRBJ2-1; D gene: .; CDR3 protein: CASSPITGRSNEQFF; CDR3 DNA: TGTGCCAGCAGCCCCATCACCGGTAGAAGTAATGAGCAGTTCTTC
clone size: few; V gene: TRBV30; CDR3 length: 13; J gene: TRBJ2-1; D gene: .; CDR3 protein: CALVPGPAGEQFF; CDR3 DNA: TGTGCCTTGGTACCAGGACCGGCGGGTGAGCAGTTCTTC
clone size: few; V gene: TRBV5-1; CDR3 length: 16; J gene: TRBJ2-7; D gene: .; CDR3 protein: CASSLVRGPLSYEQYF; CDR3 DNA: TGCGCCAGCAGCTTGGTAAGGGGACCCCTCTCCTACGAGCAGTACTTC
clone size: .; V gene: TRBV11-2; CDR3 length: 16; J gene: TRBJ1-4; D gene: TRBD1; CDR3 protein: CASSLALRGTNEKLFF; CDR3 DNA: TGTGCCAGCAGCTTAGCCCTCAGGGGGACTAATGAAAAACTGTTTTTT
clone size: few; V gene: TRBV29-1; CDR3 length: 15; J gene: TRBJ1-1; D gene: .; CDR3 protein: CSAKLQSGENTEAFF; CDR3 DNA: TGCAGCGCTAAGCTCCAATCCGGGGAGAACACTGAAGCTTTCTTT
clone size: many; V gene: TRBV7-2; CDR3 length: 15; J gene: TRBJ1-3; D gene: .; CDR3 protein: CASSLDRNGGNTIYF; CDR3 DNA: TGTGCCAGCAGCCTGGACAGAAACGGTGGAAACACCATATATTTT
clone size: .; V gene: TRBV27; CDR3 length: 14; J gene: TRBJ1-6; D gene: TRBD1; CDR3 protein: CASTGDLPPSALHF; CDR3 DNA: TGTGCCAGTACAGGGGATTTGCCGCCGAGCGCCCTCCACTTT
clone size: once; V gene: TRBV10-3; CDR3 length: 14; J gene: TRBJ2-5; D gene: .; CDR3 protein: CAISESRGQDPQYF; CDR3 DNA: TGTGCCATCAGTGAGTCAAGGGGCCAAGATCCCCAGTACTTC
clone size: few; V gene: TRBV19; CDR3 length: 13; J gene: TRBJ2-7; D gene: .; CDR3 protein: CASSRVLDYEQYF; CDR3 DNA: TGTGCCAGTAGTAGGGTCCTTGACTACGAGCAGTACTTC
clone size: many; V gene: TRBV5-8; CDR3 length: 15; J gene: TRBJ2-1; D gene: .; CDR3 protein: CASSLGSTSYNEQFF; CDR3 DNA: TGTGCCAGCAGCTTGGGGAGTACTTCCTACAATGAGCAGTTCTTC
clone size: many; V gene: TRBV29-1; CDR3 length: 15; J gene: TRBJ2-7; D gene: TRBD2; CDR3 protein: CSVGPHSSGKYEQYF; CDR3 DNA: TGCAGCGTTGGGCCCCACTCTAGCGGGAAATACGAGCAGTACTTC
clone size: many; V gene: TRBV19; CDR3 length: 14; J gene: TRBJ1-2; D gene: TRBD1; CDR3 protein: CASSPDRGLYGYTF; CDR3 DNA: TGTGCCAGTAGTCCGGACAGGGGGCTTTATGGCTACACCTTC
clone size: many; V gene: TRBV12-5; CDR3 length: 16; J gene: TRBJ1-1; D gene: .; CDR3 protein: CASGLVVNRAHTEAFF; CDR3 DNA: TGTGCTAGTGGTTTGGTAGTCAATCGGGCGCACACTGAAGCTTTCTTT
clone size: many; V gene: TRBV29-1; CDR3 length: 15; J gene: TRBJ2-3; D gene: TRBD1; CDR3 protein: CSVDPGQGYTDTQYF; CDR3 DNA: TGCAGCGTTGATCCGGGACAGGGATACACAGATACGCAGTATTTT
clone size: many; V gene: TRBV28; CDR3 length: 15; J gene: TRBJ2-7; D gene: .; CDR3 protein: CASRSVGQPSYEQYF; CDR3 DNA: TGTGCCAGCAGGTCAGTTGGACAGCCCTCCTACGAGCAGTACTTC
clone size: many; V gene: TRBV7-9; CDR3 length: 14; J gene: TRBJ2-3; D gene: .; CDR3 protein: CASSLTQSTDTQYF; CDR3 DNA: TGTGCCAGCAGCTTAACGCAGAGCACAGATACGCAGTATTTT
clone size: few; V gene: TRBV28; CDR3 length: 12; J gene: TRBJ1-2; D gene: .; CDR3 protein: CASHTGVPGYTF; CDR3 DNA: TGTGCCAGCCATACGGGGGTTCCGGGCTACACCTTC
clone size: many; V gene: TRBV3-1; CDR3 length: 13; J gene: TRBJ2-2; D gene: .; CDR3 protein: CASNNGATGELFF; CDR3 DNA: TGTGCCAGCAATAACGGGGCCACCGGGGAGCTGTTTTTT
clone size: .; V gene: TRBV6-1; CDR3 length: 14; J gene: TRBJ2-7; D gene: TRBD2; CDR3 protein: CATSLAGAPNEQYF; CDR3 DNA: TGTGCCACCTCTCTAGCGGGAGCCCCCAACGAGCAGTACTTC
clone size: few; V gene: TRBV27; CDR3 length: 14; J gene: TRBJ2-2; D gene: .; CDR3 protein: CASKRVGNTGELFF; CDR3 DNA: TGTGCCAGCAAAAGAGTGGGGAACACCGGGGAGCTGTTTTTT
clone size: few; V gene: TRBV15; CDR3 length: 15; J gene: TRBJ2-1; D gene: .; CDR3 protein: CATSRGTDSYNEQFF; CDR3 DNA: TGTGCCACCAGCAGAGGGACGGATTCCTACAATGAGCAGTTCTTC
clone size: .; V gene: TRBV10-3; CDR3 length: 17; J gene: TRBJ1-6; D gene: .; CDR3 protein: CAIRTEFSSSYNSPLHF; CDR3 DNA: TGTGCCATCAGGACTGAGTTCTCAAGCTCCTATAATTCACCCCTCCACTTT
clone size: many; V gene: TRBV15; CDR3 length: 14; J gene: TRBJ2-5; D gene: .; CDR3 protein: CATSSSRGLETQYF; CDR3 DNA: TGTGCCACCAGCAGCTCCCGGGGCTTAGAGACCCAGTACTTC
clone size: many; V gene: TRBV6-1; CDR3 length: 13; J gene: TRBJ1-2; D gene: .; CDR3 protein: CASSEEGPDGYTF; CDR3 DNA: TGTGCCAGCAGTGAGGAAGGACCGGATGGCTACACCTTC
clone size: many; V gene: TRBV7-2; CDR3 length: 15; J gene: TRBJ2-1; D gene: TRBD2; CDR3 protein: CASSSRTSEYNEQFF; CDR3 DNA: TGTGCCAGCAGCTCTCGGACTAGCGAGTACAATGAGCAGTTCTTC
clone size: many; V gene: TRBV2; CDR3 length: 13; J gene: TRBJ2-2; D gene: .; CDR3 protein: CASSEVVTGELFF; CDR3 DNA: TGTGCCAGCAGTGAGGTTGTTACCGGGGAGCTGTTTTTT
clone size: many; V gene: TRBV28; CDR3 length: 16; J gene: TRBJ1-1; D gene: .; CDR3 protein: CASTRGEGMSSTEAFF; CDR3 DNA: TGTGCCAGCACTCGGGGAGAGGGGATGTCTAGTACTGAAGCTTTCTTT
clone size: few; V gene: TRBV20-1; CDR3 length: 12; J gene: TRBJ1-1; D gene: TRBD1; CDR3 protein: CSASAGGSEAFF; CDR3 DNA: TGCAGTGCTAGCGCAGGGGGCTCTGAAGCTTTCTTT
clone size: .; V gene: TRBV6-5; CDR3 length: 14; J gene: TRBJ2-1; D gene: .; CDR3 protein: CASSYSRVYNEQFF; CDR3 DNA: TGTGCCAGCAGTTACTCGAGGGTGTACAATGAGCAGTTCTTC
clone size: few; V gene: TRBV10-1; CDR3 length: 15; J gene: TRBJ1-1; D gene: .; CDR3 protein: CASSAFYGADTEAFF; CDR3 DNA: TGCGCCAGCAGTGCTTTTTACGGCGCTGACACTGAAGCTTTCTTT
clone size: many; V gene: TRBV20-1; CDR3 length: 14; J gene: TRBJ2-4; D gene: .; CDR3 protein: CSADNRALVDIQYF; CDR3 DNA: TGCAGTGCTGACAACAGGGCTCTGGTGGACATTCAGTACTTC
clone size: many; V gene: TRBV2; CDR3 length: 11; J gene: TRBJ1-1; D gene: TRBD1; CDR3 protein: CASSGDREAFF; CDR3 DNA: TGTGCCAGCAGCGGGGACAGGGAAGCTTTCTTT
clone size: few; V gene: TRBV3-1; CDR3 length: 15; J gene: TRBJ2-3; D gene: TRBD2; CDR3 protein: CASSPRTSGPDTQYF; CDR3 DNA: TGTGCCAGCAGCCCTCGGACTAGCGGGCCAGATACGCAGTATTTT
clone size: .; V gene: TRBV13; CDR3 length: 13; J gene: TRBJ2-1; D gene: .; CDR3 protein: CASSGQRYNEQFF; CDR3 DNA: TGTGCCAGCAGCGGACAAAGATACAATGAGCAGTTCTTC
clone size: .; V gene: TRBV19; CDR3 length: 13; J gene: TRBJ2-5; D gene: TRBD1; CDR3 protein: CASSIRTGETQYF; CDR3 DNA: TGTGCCAGTAGTATCCGGACAGGCGAGACCCAGTACTTC
clone size: .; V gene: TRBV29-1; CDR3 length: 11; J gene: TRBJ2-1; D gene: .; CDR3 protein: CSVQIDNEQFF; CDR3 DNA: TGCAGCGTCCAAATCGATAATGAGCAGTTCTTC
clone size: many; V gene: TRBV28; CDR3 length: 19; J gene: TRBJ2-4; D gene: TRBD1; CDR3 protein: CASSQTGTGRPLAKNIQYF; CDR3 DNA: TGTGCCAGCAGTCAAACCGGGACAGGGCGTCCTCTAGCCAAAAACATTCAGTACTTC
clone size: many; V gene: TRBV28; CDR3 length: 14; J gene: TRBJ1-6; D gene: .; CDR3 protein: CASSNTRLDSPLHF; CDR3 DNA: TGTGCCAGCAGTAACACCAGGCTAGATTCACCCCTCCACTTT
clone size: many; V gene: TRBV7-2; CDR3 length: 17; J gene: TRBJ2-1; D gene: TRBD2; CDR3 protein: CASSYTRLAGGRDEQFF; CDR3 DNA: TGTGCCAGCAGCTACACAAGACTAGCGGGAGGGCGGGATGAGCAGTTCTTC
clone size: many; V gene: TRBV11-2; CDR3 length: 13; J gene: TRBJ2-3; D gene: .; CDR3 protein: CASSSGVLDTQYF; CDR3 DNA: TGTGCCAGCAGCTCCGGGGTCCTAGATACGCAGTATTTT
clone size: .; V gene: TRBV10-3; CDR3 length: 14; J gene: TRBJ1-6; D gene: .; CDR3 protein: CAIRRGDRNSPLHF; CDR3 DNA: TGTGCCATCAGGAGGGGGGACCGGAATTCACCCCTCCACTTT
clone size: many; V gene: TRBV28; CDR3 length: 13; J gene: TRBJ2-7; D gene: .; CDR3 protein: CASTTGSPYEQYF; CDR3 DNA: TGTGCCAGCACTACCGGGTCGCCCTACGAGCAGTACTTC
clone size: many; V gene: TRBV2; CDR3 length: 13; J gene: TRBJ1-3; D gene: .; CDR3 protein: CASRLGSGNTIYF; CDR3 DNA: TGTGCCAGCAGGTTGGGCTCTGGAAACACCATATATTTT
clone size: many; V gene: TRBV20-1; CDR3 length: 16; J gene: TRBJ2-7; D gene: .; CDR3 protein: CSARSETGRPIYEQYF; CDR3 DNA: TGCAGTGCTAGATCGGAGACAGGCCGACCTATCTACGAGCAGTACTTC
clone size: .; V gene: TRBV7-3; CDR3 length: 15; J gene: TRBJ2-5; D gene: .; CDR3 protein: CASSLLGGPGETQYF; CDR3 DNA: TGTGCCAGCAGCCTTCTCGGAGGGCCGGGAGAGACCCAGTACTTC